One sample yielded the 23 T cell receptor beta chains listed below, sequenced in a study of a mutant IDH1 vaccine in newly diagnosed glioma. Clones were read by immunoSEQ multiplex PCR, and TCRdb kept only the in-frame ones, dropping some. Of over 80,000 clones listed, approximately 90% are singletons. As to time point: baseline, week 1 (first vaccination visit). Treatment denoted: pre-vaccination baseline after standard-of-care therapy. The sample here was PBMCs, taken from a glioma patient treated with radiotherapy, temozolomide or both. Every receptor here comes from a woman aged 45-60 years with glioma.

CDR3 coding DNA: TGCGCCAGCAGCTATAACAGGGTTAATAATGAAAAACTGTTTTTT. This sequence encodes CASSYNRVNNEKLFF. The gene calls are TRBV5-1 and TRBJ1-4; D possibly corresponds to TRBD1 (6 bases). There are 15 residues in the CDR3. The germline V gene encodes CDR1 SGHRS and CDR2 YFSETQ. The germline V and J ends were trimmed by 3 bases and 4 bases, with 13 bases remaining between them.

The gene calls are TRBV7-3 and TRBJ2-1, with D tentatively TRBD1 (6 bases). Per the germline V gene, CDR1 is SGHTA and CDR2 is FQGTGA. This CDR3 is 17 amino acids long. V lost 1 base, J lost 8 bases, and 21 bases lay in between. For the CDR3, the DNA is TGTGCCAGCAGCTTAAGAGAAACAGGGCGTGGGTTAGATGAGCAGTTCTTC. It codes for CASSLRETGRGLDEQFF.

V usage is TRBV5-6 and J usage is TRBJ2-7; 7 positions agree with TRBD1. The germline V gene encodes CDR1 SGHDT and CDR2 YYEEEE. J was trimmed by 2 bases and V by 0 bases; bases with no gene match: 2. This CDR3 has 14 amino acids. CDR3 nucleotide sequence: TGTGCCAGCAGCTTGGGGACAGGAACCTACGAGCAGTACTTC. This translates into CASSLGTGTYEQYF.

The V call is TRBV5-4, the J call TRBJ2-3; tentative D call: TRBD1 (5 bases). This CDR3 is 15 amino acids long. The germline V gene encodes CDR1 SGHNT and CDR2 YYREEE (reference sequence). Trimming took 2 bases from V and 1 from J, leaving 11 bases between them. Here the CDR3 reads CASSLTGAGTDTQYF. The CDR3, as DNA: TGTGCCAGCAGCTTAACAGGTGCCGGCACAGATACGCAGTATTTT.

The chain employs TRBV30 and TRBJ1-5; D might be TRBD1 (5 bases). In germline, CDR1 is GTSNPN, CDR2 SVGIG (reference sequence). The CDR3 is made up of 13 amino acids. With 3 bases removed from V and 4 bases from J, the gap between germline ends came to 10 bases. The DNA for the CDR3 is TGTGCCTGGAGCGTTCAGGGTAATCAGCCCCAGCATTTT. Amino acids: CAWSVQGNQPQHF.

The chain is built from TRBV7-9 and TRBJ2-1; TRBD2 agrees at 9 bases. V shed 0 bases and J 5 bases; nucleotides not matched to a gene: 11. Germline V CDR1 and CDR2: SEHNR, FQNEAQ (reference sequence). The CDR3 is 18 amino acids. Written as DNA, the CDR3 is TGTGCCAGCAGCTTAGCACTAGCGGGCTGGGGGGGCGACAATGAGCAGTTCTTC. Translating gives CASSLALAGWGGDNEQFF.

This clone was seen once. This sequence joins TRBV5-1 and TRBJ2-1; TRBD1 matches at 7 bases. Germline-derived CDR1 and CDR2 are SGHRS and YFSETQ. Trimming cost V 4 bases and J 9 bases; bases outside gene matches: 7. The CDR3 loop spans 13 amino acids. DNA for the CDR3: TGCGCCAGCAGCCAAACAGGGGTAGGTGAGCAGTTCTTC. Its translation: CASSQTGVGEQFF.

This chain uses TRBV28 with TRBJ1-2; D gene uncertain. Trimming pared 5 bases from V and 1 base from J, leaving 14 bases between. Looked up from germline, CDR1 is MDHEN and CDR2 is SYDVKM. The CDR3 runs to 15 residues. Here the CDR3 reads CASSLHTGLNYGYTF. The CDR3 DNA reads TGTGCCAGCAGTCTCCATACTGGACTTAACTATGGCTACACCTTC.

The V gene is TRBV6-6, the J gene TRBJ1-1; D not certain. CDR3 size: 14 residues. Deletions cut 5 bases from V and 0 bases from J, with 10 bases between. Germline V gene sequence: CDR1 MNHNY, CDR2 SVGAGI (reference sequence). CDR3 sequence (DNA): TGTGCCAGCAGTCGCAGGAACCTGAACACTGAAGCTTTCTTT. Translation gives CASSRRNLNTEAFF.

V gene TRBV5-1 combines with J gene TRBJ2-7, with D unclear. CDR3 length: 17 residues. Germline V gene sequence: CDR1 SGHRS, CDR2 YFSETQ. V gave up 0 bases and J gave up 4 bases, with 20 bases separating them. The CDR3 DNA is TGCGCCAGCAGCTTGGCCGGTGGAGACGCCTGGGTTTACGAGCAGTACTTC. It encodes CASSLAGGDAWVYEQYF. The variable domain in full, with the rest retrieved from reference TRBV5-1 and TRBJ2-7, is KAGVTQTPRYLIKTRGQQVTLSCSPISGHRSVSWYQQTPGQGLQFLFEYFSETQRNKGNFPGRFSGRQFSNSRSEMNVSTLELGDSALYLCASSLAGGDAWVYEQYFGPGTRLTVT.

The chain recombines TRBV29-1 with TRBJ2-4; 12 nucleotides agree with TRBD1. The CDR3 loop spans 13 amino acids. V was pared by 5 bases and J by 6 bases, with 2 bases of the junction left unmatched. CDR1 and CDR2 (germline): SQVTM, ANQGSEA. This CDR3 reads CSVSGQGANIQYF. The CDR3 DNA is TGCAGCGTTTCGGGACAGGGGGCAAACATTCAGTACTTC.

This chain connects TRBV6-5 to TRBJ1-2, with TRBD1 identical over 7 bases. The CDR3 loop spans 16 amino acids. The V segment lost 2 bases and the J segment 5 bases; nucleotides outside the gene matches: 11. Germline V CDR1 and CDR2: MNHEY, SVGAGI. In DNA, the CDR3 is TGTGCCAGCAGTTACAGGGAGACAGGGAATAATTATGGCTACACCTTC. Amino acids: CASSYRETGNNYGYTF.

The CDR3 region has the DNA TGCGCCAGCAGCCGAGGCCGGCAGACAGGCAACTCCTACAATGAGCAGTTCTTC. It codes for CASSRGRQTGNSYNEQFF. The chain has TRBV4-1 and TRBJ2-1; tentative D call: TRBD1 (6 bases). Trimming took 4 bases from V and 0 from J, leaving 19 bases between them. The CDR3 loop spans 18 amino acids. CDR1 MGHRA and CDR2 YSYEKL come from the germline V gene.

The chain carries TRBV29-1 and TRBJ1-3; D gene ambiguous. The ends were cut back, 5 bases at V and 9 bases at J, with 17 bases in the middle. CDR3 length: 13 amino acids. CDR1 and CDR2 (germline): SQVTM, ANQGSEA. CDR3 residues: CSVSPGSKTTIYF. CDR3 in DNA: TGCAGCGTTTCGCCCGGTTCGAAAACCACCATATATTTT.

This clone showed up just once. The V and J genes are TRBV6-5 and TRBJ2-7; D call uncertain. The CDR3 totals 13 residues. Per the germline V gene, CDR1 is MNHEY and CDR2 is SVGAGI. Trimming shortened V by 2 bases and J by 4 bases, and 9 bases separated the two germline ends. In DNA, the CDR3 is TGTGCCAGCAGTTACGCCACACCATACGAGCAGTACTTC. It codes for CASSYATPYEQYF.

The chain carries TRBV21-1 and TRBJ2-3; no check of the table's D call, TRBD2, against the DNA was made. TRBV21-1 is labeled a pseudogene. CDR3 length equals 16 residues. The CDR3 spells CASSDQAGFGTDTQYF. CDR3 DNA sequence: TGTGCCAGCAGCGACCAAGCGGGGTTTGGCACAGATACGCAGTATTTT.

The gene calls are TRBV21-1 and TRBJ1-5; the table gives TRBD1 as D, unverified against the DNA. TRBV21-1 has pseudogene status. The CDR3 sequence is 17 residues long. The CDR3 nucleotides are TGTGCCAGCAGCAAAGACAGGCCAGGGCAACGCAATCAGCCCCAGCATTTT. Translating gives CASSKDRPGQRNQPQHF.

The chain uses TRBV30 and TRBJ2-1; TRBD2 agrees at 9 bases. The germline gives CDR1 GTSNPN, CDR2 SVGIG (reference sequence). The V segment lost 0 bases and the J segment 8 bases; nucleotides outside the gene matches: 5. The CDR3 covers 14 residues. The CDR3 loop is CAWSVRGRGDEQFF. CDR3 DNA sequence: TGTGCCTGGAGTGTCCGCGGGAGGGGAGATGAGCAGTTCTTC.

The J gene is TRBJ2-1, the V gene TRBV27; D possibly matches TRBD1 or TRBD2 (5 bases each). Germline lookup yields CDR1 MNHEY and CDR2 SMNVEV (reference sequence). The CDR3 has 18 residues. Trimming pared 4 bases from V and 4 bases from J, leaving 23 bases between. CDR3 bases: TGTGCCAGCAGTTCGGACCGGGACCAGGGTGTTAGATACAATGAGCAGTTCTTC. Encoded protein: CASSSDRDQGVRYNEQFF.

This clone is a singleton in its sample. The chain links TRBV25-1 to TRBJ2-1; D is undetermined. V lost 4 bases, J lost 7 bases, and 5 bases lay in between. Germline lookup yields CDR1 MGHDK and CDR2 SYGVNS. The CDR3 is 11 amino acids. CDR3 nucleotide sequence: TGTGCCAGCAGTGTGAATAATGAGCAGTTCTTC. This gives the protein CASSVNNEQFF.

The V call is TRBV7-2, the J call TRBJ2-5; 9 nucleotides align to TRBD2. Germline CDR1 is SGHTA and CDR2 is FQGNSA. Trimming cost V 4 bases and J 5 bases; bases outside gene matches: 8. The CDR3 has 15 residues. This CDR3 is CASSSPGLASETQYF. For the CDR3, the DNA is TGTGCCAGCAGCTCACCGGGACTAGCTTCGGAGACCCAGTACTTC.

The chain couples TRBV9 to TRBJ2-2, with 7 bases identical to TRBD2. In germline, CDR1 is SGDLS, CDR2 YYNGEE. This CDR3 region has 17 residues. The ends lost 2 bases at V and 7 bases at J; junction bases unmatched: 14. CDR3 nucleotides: TGTGCCAGCAGCGTCCTTAGCGGGTCCGGGCTTGGCGGGGAGCTGTTTTTT. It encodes CASSVLSGSGLGGELFF.

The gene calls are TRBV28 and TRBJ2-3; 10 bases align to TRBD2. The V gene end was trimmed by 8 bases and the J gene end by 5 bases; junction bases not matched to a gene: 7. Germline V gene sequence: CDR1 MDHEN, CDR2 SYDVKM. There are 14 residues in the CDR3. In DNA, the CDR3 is TGTGCCAGCCTGGCTAGCGGGAGAGGAGATACGCAGTATTTT. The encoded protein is CASLASGRGDTQYF.